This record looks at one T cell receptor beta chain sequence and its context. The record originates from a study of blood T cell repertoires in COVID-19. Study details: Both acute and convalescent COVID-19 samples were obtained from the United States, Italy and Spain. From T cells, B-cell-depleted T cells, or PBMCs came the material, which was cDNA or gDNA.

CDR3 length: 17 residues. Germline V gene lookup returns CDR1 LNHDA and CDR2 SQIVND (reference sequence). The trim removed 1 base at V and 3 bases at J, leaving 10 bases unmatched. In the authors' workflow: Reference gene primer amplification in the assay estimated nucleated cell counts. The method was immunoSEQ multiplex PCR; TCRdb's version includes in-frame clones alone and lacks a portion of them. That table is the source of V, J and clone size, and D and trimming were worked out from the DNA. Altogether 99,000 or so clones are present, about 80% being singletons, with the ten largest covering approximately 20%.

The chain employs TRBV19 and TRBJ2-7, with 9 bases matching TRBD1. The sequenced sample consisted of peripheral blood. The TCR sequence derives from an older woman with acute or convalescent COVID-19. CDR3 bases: TGTGCCAGTAGTATAGCGGGCTCCGGGACAGGGAACTACGAGCAGTACTTC. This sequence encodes CASSIAGSGTGNYEQYF.